This TCR beta chain comes out of a study of T cell changes during pregnancy in multiple sclerosis. This CDR3 spans 13 amino acids. Trimming took 5 bases from V and 6 from J; bases not matched to a gene: 4. From germline, CDR1 is MRHNA and CDR2 SNTAGT. Libraries were prepared by immunoSEQ multiplex PCR; TCRdb keeps only in-frame clonotypes and omits some of them. The sample carries 15,000 to 25,000 clones, approximately 90% recorded once. The J gene is TRBJ1-5, the V gene TRBV6-4; TRBD1 matches at 7 bases. The TCR originated in a female donor in good health, enrolled as a control in a pregnancy study. Sequenced material: CD8+ T cells from peripheral blood mononuclear cells, taken in the third trimester of pregnancy. In nucleotides, the CDR3 is TGTGCCAGCAGTTACAGGGGTACTCAGCCCCAGCATTTT. It is translated as CASSYRGTQPQHF.